Described below is a single T cell receptor (beta chain) sequence and its context. No cognate antigen has been identified for it. No base quality information exists; no much larger clone differs at one position. Library prep was done by the immunoSEQ multiplex PCR assay. TCRdb carries this immuneACCESS record with in-frame sequences only. Its versions omit some clonotypes, under half of them owing to an unresolved V gene in the studies checked, with the rest unexplained. The sample table lists about 100,000 clones, 96% of them with a count of one. Of the sample, 0.2% to 0.25% falls within the top ten clones. The record originates from a study of technical replicates of blood from a handful of donors (dated by TCRdb to between 2016 and 2019). This TCR derives from a human donor in good health. The sequenced sample was T cells isolated from PBMCs.

The base sequence is TGTGCCAGCAGTTACTCGTCGCGGGGGATCTACGAGCAGTACTTC. This codes for CASSYSSRGIYEQYF. The rearrangement joined TRBV6-5 to TRBJ2-7, and 7 bases in between align with TRBD2. The CDR1 and CDR2 encoded by the germline V gene are MNHEY and SVGAGI. V and J are trimmed by 0 bases and 3 bases, and the gene matches miss 5 bases of the junction. From the cysteine through the phenylalanine, the CDR3 covers 15 amino acids. Only the CDR3 DNA stays, 45 bases, in frame from base 1.